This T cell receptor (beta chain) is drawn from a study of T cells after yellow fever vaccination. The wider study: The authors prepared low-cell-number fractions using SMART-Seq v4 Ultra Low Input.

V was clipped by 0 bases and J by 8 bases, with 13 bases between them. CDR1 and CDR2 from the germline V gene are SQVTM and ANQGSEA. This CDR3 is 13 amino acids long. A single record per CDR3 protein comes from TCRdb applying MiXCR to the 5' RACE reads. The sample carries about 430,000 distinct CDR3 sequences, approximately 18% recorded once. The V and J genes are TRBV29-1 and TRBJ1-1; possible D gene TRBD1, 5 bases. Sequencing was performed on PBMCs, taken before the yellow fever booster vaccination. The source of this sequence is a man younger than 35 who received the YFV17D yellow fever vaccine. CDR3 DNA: TGCAGCGTTGAAGATCCACGGACAAAAGAAGCTTTCTTT. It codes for CSVEDPRTKEAFF.